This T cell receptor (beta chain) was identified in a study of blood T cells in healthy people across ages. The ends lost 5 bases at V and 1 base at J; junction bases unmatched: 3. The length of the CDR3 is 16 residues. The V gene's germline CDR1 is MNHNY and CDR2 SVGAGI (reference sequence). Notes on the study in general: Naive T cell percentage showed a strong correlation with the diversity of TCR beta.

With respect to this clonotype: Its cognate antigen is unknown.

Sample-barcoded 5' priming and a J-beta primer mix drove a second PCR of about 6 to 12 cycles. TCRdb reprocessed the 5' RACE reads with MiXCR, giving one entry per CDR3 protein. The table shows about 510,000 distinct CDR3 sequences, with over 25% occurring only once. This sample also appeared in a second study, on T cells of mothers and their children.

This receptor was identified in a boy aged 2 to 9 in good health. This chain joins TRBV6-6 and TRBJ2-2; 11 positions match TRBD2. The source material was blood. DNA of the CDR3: TGTGCCAGCAGTCCGGGACTAGCGGTGAACACCGGGGAGCTGTTTTTT. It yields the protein CASSPGLAVNTGELFF.